This T cell receptor beta chain emerged from a study of T-cell reconstitution after alpha-beta-depleted transplantation in children. The ends were cut back, 5 bases at V and 10 bases at J, with 23 bases in the middle. This CDR3 has 15 amino acids. Germline V gene lookup returns CDR1 SGHAT and CDR2 FQDESV (reference sequence). A single count supports this clonotype. It was with unique molecular identifiers that the TCRbeta library was prepared. TCRdb ran MiXCR on the PCR reads and lists one entry per CDR3 protein. The sample includes roughly 590,000 distinct CDR3 sequences, roughly 17% of them seen just once.

The TCR was taken from a human donor who donated a stem cell graft to a child with acute myeloid leukemia. The gene calls are TRBV11-1 and TRBJ1-2; D may be TRBD1 (5 bases). Material: PBMCs from the stem cell graft donor, obtained from the stem cell graft. CDR3 in DNA: TGTGCCAGCAGCGACCCAACAGGCTCCCCGGGGGACTACACCTTC. This translates into CASSDPTGSPGDYTF.